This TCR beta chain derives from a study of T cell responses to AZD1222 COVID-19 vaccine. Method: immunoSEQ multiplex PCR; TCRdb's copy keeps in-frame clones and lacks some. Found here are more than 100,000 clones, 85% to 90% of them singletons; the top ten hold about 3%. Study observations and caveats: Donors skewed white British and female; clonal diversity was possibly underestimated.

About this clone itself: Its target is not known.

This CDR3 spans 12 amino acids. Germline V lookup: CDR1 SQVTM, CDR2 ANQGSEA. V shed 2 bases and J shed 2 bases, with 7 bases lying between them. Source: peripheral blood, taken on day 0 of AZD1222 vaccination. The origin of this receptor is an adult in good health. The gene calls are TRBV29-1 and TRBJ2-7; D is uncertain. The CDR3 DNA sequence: TGCAGCGTTGAAATAACGACCTACGAGCAGTACTTC. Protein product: CSVEITTYEQYF.